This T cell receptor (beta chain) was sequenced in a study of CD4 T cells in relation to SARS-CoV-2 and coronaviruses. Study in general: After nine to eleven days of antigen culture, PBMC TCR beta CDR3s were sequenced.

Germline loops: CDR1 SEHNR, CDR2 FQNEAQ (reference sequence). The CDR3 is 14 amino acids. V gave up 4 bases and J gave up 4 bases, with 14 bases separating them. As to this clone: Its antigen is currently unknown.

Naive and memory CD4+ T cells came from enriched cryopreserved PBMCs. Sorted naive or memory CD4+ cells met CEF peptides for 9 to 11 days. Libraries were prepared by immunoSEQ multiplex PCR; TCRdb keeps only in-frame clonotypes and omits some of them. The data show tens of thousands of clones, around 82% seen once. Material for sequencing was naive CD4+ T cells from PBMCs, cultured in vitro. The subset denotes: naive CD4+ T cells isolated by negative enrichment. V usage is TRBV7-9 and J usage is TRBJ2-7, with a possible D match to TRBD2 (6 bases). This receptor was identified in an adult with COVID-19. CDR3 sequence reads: CASSSAAGRYEQYF. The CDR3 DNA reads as TGTGCCAGCAGCTCCGCGGCAGGGAGGTACGAGCAGTACTTC.